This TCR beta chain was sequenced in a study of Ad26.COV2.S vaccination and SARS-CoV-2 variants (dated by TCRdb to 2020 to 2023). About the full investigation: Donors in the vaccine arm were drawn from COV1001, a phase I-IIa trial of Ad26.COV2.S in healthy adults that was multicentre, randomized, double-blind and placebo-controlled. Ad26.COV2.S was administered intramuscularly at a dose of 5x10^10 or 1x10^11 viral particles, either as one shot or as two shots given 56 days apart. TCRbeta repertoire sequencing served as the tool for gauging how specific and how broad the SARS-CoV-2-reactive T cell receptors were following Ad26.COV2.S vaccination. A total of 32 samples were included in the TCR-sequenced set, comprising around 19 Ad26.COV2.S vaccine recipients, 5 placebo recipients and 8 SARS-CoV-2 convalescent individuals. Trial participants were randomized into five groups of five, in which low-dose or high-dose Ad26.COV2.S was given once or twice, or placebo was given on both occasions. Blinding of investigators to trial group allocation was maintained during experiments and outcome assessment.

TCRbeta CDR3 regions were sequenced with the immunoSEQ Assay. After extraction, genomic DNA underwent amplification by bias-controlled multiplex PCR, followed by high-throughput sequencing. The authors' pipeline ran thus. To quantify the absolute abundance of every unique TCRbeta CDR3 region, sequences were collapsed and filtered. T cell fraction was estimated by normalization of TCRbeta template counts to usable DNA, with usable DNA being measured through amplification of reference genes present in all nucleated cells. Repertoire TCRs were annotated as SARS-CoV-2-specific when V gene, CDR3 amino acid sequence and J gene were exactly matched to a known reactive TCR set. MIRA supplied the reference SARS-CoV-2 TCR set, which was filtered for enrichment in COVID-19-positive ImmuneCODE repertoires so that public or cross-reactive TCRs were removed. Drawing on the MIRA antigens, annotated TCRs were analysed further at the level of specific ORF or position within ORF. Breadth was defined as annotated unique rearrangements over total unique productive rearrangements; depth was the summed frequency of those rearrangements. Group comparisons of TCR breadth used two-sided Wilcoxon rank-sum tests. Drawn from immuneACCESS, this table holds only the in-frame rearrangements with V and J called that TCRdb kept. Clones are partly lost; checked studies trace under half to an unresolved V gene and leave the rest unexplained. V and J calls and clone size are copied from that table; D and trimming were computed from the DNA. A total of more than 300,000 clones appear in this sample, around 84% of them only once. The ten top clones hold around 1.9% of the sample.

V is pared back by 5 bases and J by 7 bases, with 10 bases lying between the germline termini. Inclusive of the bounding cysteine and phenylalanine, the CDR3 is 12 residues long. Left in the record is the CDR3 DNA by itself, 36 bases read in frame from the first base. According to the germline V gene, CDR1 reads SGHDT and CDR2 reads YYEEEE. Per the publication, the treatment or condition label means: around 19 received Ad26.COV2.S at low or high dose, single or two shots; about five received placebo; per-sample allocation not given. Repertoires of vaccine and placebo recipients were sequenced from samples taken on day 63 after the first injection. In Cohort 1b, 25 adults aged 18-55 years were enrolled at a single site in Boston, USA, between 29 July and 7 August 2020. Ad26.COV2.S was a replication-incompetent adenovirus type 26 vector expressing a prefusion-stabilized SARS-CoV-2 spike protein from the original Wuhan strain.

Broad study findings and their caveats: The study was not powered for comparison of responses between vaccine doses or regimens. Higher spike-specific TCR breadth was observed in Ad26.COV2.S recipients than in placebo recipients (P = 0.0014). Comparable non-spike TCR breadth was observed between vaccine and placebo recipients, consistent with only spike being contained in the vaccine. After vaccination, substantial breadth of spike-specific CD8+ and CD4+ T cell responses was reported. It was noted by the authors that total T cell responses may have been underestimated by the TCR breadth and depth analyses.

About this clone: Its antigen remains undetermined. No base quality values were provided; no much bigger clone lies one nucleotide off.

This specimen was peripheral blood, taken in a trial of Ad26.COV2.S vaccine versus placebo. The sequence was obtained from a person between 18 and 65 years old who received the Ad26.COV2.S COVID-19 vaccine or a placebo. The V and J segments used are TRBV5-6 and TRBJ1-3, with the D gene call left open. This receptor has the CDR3 CASRGTLNTIYF. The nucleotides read TGTGCCAGCAGGGGAACTCTCAACACCATATATTTT.